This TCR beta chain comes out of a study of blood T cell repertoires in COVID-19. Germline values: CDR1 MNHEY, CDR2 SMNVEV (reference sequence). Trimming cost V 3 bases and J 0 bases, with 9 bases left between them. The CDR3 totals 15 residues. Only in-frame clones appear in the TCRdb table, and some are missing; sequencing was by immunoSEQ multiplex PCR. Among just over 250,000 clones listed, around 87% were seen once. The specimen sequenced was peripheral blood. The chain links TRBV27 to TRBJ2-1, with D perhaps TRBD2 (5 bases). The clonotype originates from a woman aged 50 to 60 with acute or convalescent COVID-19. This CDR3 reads CASSFPSGSYNEQFF. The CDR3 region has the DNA TGTGCCAGCAGTTTTCCCAGCGGCTCCTACAATGAGCAGTTCTTC.